The 26 T cell receptor beta chains presented below share a single source sample, sequenced in a study of T cells in Graves' hyperthyroidism and ophthalmopathy. RNA transcripts yielded amplified TCR beta CDR3 regions. HTBI primers drove first-round RT-PCR of the TCR CDR3. TCRdb independently ran MiXCR on the multiplex PCR reads; one entry per CDR3 protein. The sample has 110,000 to 150,000 distinct CDR3 sequences, over 20% seen once; the top ten hold 67%. Sequenced sample: blood. The receptor source for this set is a woman aged 50 to 65 with Graves' hyperthyroidism that later progressed to Graves' ophthalmopathy.

This clonotype was counted ten times or more. This rearrangement joins TRBV5-1 to TRBJ2-5, with D tentatively TRBD1 (5 bases). V was clipped by 2 bases and J by 1 base, with 18 bases between them. Germline CDR1 is SGHRS and CDR2 is YFSETQ. This CDR3 is 17 amino acids long. CDR3 residues: CASSFRQSYSPQETQYF. The CDR3 DNA reads TGCGCCAGCAGCTTTCGACAGTCGTATTCGCCCCAAGAGACCCAGTACTTC.

The chain carries TRBV2 and TRBJ1-6, with 9 positions matching TRBD1. Germline CDR1 SNHLY, CDR2 FYNNEI. V shed 3 bases and J 4 bases; nucleotides not matched to a gene: 1. This CDR3 region has 15 residues. The DNA for the CDR3 is TGTGCCAGCAGTGAGACAGGGGGTTATAATTCACCCCTCCACTTT. This gives the protein CASSETGGYNSPLHF.

There are a few counts of this clonotype. The chain has TRBV7-9 and TRBJ2-5; 11 bases are shared with TRBD1. After removal of 5 bases from V and 5 bases from J, the junction contained 4 bases not matched to a gene. Germline CDR1 and CDR2: SEHNR and FQNEAQ (reference sequence). The CDR3 length is 14 residues. The CDR3 region is CASSTGQGAETQYF. The CDR3 nucleotides read TGTGCCAGCAGCACCGGACAGGGGGCTGAGACCCAGTACTTC.

In its sample, this clonotype was seen many times. This chain joins TRBV7-9 and TRBJ2-1; either TRBD1 or TRBD2 may fit D (5 bases each). This CDR3 has 13 amino acids. CDR1 is SEHNR, CDR2 FQNEAQ, per germline (reference sequence). The V end lost 4 bases, the J end lost 8 bases, and 12 bases lay between the germline ends. The CDR3 here is CASSSRGPDEQFF. CDR3 coding DNA: TGTGCCAGCAGCTCCCGGGGCCCGGATGAGCAGTTCTTC.

This clonotype was seen many times. The chain carries TRBV11-3 and TRBJ2-7, with D perhaps TRBD1 (5 bases). Between the trimmed V and J ends, which lost 2 bases and 6 bases, there was a span of 11 bases. The germline gives CDR1 SGHNT, CDR2 YENEEA. This CDR3 spans 13 amino acids. CDR3 sequence (DNA): TGTGCCAGCAGCTTACGAAGGGGTGGCGAGCAGTACTTC. It encodes CASSLRRGGEQYF.

This clonotype was detected ten times or more. The J gene is TRBJ2-7, the V gene TRBV20-1; D gene unclear. Germline CDR1 reads DFQATT; CDR2 reads SNEGSKA (reference sequence). V dropped 3 bases and J dropped 0 bases, with 12 bases sitting between them. The CDR3 is made up of 14 amino acids. CDR3 residues: CSASGQVSSYEQYF. DNA for the CDR3: TGCAGTGCTAGTGGGCAGGTGAGCTCCTACGAGCAGTACTTC.

A note on this clonotype: A much larger clone differs by one base, so this may be a read error. The chain is built from TRBV4-1 and TRBJ2-3, with D uncertain. This CDR3 spans 16 amino acids. Germline CDR1 and CDR2: MGHRA and YSYEKL. V was clipped by 4 bases and J by 11 bases, with 25 bases between them. The CDR3 protein is CASSRSQGPFKIGQYF. CDR3 coding DNA: TGCGCCAGCAGCCGCTCTCAAGGTCCCTTCAAGATCGGGCAGTATTTT.

In this sample, this clonotype turned up a few times. This chain uses TRBV6-1 with TRBJ2-1; 9 nucleotides match TRBD2. J gave up 6 bases and V 6 bases, and 9 bases lay outside the gene matches. CDR1 and CDR2 from the germline V gene are MNHNS and SASEGT. The CDR3 is made up of 15 amino acids. For the CDR3, the DNA is TGTGCCAGCAGGGCACTGGGACTAGCACGCAATGAGCAGTTCTTC. Its translation is CASRALGLARNEQFF.

This clonotype was recorded at least ten times. This chain links TRBV11-2 with TRBJ1-5; 7 bases are a match to TRBD1. Trimming at V came to 5 bases and at J to 6 bases, leaving 7 bases not matched to a gene. Germline V gives CDR1 SGHAT, CDR2 FQNNGV. CDR3 size: 14 residues. Here the CDR3 reads CASSQGGSGQPQHF. The CDR3, as DNA: TGTGCCAGCAGCCAGGGGGGCTCGGGTCAGCCCCAGCATTTT.

This clonotype appeared many times. The rearrangement joins TRBV7-9 to TRBJ2-2; 11 bases are a match to TRBD2. This CDR3 has 16 residues. The germline V gene encodes CDR1 SEHNR and CDR2 FQNEAQ (reference sequence). J was trimmed by 1 base and V by 5 bases; bases with no gene match: 3. CDR3 in amino acids: CASSLGLAGNTGELFF. The CDR3 nucleotides are TGTGCCAGCAGCCTAGGACTAGCGGGGAACACCGGGGAGCTGTTTTTT.

V is TRBV10-3 and J is TRBJ2-1; 13 bases are shared with TRBD2. CDR1 ENHRY and CDR2 SYGVKD come from the germline V gene. The V segment lost 6 bases and the J segment 5 bases; nucleotides outside the gene matches: 4. This CDR3 contains 15 residues. The CDR3 DNA reads TGTGCCATCAGGGGACTAGCGGGAAGAGACAATGAGCAGTTCTTC. It is translated as CAIRGLAGRDNEQFF.

This clonotype showed up just once. The CDR3 spells CASSEISVSNQPQHF. In nucleotides, the CDR3 is TGTGCCAGCAGCGAGATCAGTGTTAGCAATCAGCCCCAGCATTTT. The chain combines TRBV7-2 with TRBJ1-5; D remains ambiguous. V gave up 5 bases and J gave up 0 bases, with 11 bases separating them. The CDR3 is made up of 15 amino acids. Germline values: CDR1 SGHTA, CDR2 FQGNSA.

This clonotype came up many times. CDR3 DNA sequence: TGTGCCAGCAGTGAAGAGGGGAGCAATCAGCCCCAGCATTTT. Protein: CASSEEGSNQPQHF. The chain is built from TRBV2 and TRBJ1-5; maybe TRBD1 (5 bases). Deletions cut 1 base from V and 1 base from J, with 5 bases between. There are 14 residues in the CDR3. Per the germline V gene, CDR1 is SNHLY and CDR2 is FYNNEI.

This clonotype was observed at least ten times. The chain employs TRBV7-9 and TRBJ2-2; 7 bases agree with TRBD2. The germline gives CDR1 SEHNR, CDR2 FQNEAQ (reference sequence). CDR3 length: 14 amino acids. Trimming removed 2 bases from V and 6 bases from J; junction bases left unmatched: 3. The CDR3 sequence is CASSLRGVAGELFF. Written as DNA, the CDR3 is TGTGCCAGCAGCTTACGGGGGGTCGCCGGGGAGCTGTTTTTT.

CDR3 protein: CASLRRGGTLAGNTIYF. As DNA, the CDR3 is TGTGCCAGCTTAAGAAGGGGCGGGACGTTGGCTGGAAACACCATATATTTT. The rearrangement uses TRBV19 and TRBJ1-3, with D possibly matching TRBD1 (5 bases). The germline gives CDR1 LNHDA, CDR2 SQIVND (reference sequence). V was pared by 9 bases and J by 2 bases, with 23 bases between. The CDR3 is 17 residues long.

The gene calls are TRBV28 and TRBJ1-2; no definite D call. The germline gives CDR1 MDHEN, CDR2 SYDVKM. V lost 10 bases and J 3 bases, leaving 9 bases between the germline ends. The CDR3 loop spans 11 amino acids. CDR3 residues: CATFVDYGYTF. In DNA form, the CDR3 reads TGTGCCACCTTTGTAGACTATGGCTACACCTTC.

A note on this clonotype: An end of the junction differs from the germline gene, which may be a read error. The chain combines TRBV10-3 with TRBJ2-3, with D possibly being TRBD2 (7 bases). The CDR3 spans 19 residues. Germline loops: CDR1 ENHRY, CDR2 SYGVKD. CDR3 DNA: TGTGCCACCAGTGACAGGTTGGATAGCGGGTGGCCTAGCACAGATACGCAGTATTTT. Protein: CATSDRLDSGWPSTDTQYF.

This clonotype was seen repeatedly, ten times or more. This chain joins TRBV20-1 and TRBJ2-7; D may match TRBD1 or TRBD2 (7 bases each). Germline V gene data show CDR1 as DFQATT and CDR2 as SNEGSKA (reference sequence). With 3 bases removed from V and 6 bases from J, the gap between germline ends came to 15 bases. The CDR3 is 13 amino acids. CDR3 sequence reads: CSASQGRGGEQYF. The CDR3 coding sequence is TGCAGTGCTAGCCAGGGCAGGGGGGGCGAGCAGTACTTC.

This clonotype was seen many times. This sequence joins TRBV6-1 and TRBJ1-1, with a possible D match to TRBD1 (5 bases). Germline CDR1 is MNHNS and CDR2 is SASEGT. This CDR3 comprises 13 residues. Between the trimmed V and J ends, which lost 6 bases and 4 bases, there was a span of 12 bases. The CDR3 spells CASRGGTGTEAFF. The CDR3 DNA reads as TGTGCCAGCAGGGGTGGGACCGGCACTGAAGCTTTCTTT.

Of note for this clonotype: A read error is possible here, since a much larger clone lies one base away. The chain recombines TRBV6-1 with TRBJ1-5; D is ambiguous. This CDR3 has 14 residues. Germline V gives CDR1 MNHNS, CDR2 SASEGT. The CDR3: CAGRTGGSNQPQHF. The CDR3 coding sequence is TGTGCCGGCAGGACGGGCGGTAGCAATCAGCCCCAGCATTTT.

This clonotype was counted a few times. This sequence joins TRBV6-1 and TRBJ1-3, with D perhaps matching TRBD1 (5 bases). Germline CDR1 MNHNS, CDR2 SASEGT. The CDR3 is 14 amino acids. Between the trimmed V and J ends, which lost 7 bases and 1 base, there was a span of 11 bases. Here the CDR3 DNA reads TGTGCCAGCATCGACGGGGGTTCTGGAAACACCATATATTTT. The encoded protein is CASIDGGSGNTIYF.

This clonotype was picked up many times. V and J are TRBV6-1 and TRBJ2-1; 7 nucleotides match TRBD2. Germline V gene lookup returns CDR1 MNHNS and CDR2 SASEGT. The length of the CDR3 is 15 residues. V gave up 3 bases and J gave up 5 bases; unmatched junction bases: 7. The CDR3 region is CASSEGGSGHNEQFF. CDR3 in DNA: TGTGCCAGCAGTGAGGGCGGGAGCGGCCACAATGAGCAGTTCTTC.

The J gene is TRBJ2-7, the V gene TRBV20-1; 9 positions agree with TRBD1. Germline trimming cut 3 bases from V and 0 bases from J; bases unmatched to any gene: 9. The germline CDR1 and CDR2 sequences are DFQATT and SNEGSKA (reference sequence). The CDR3 is made up of 16 amino acids. The CDR3 DNA sequence: TGCAGTGCTAGCCCGTACAGGGGGCTAAGCTCCTACGAGCAGTACTTC. Translating it yields CSASPYRGLSSYEQYF.

The table lists this clonotype with many counts. This rearrangement joins TRBV7-8 to TRBJ2-5; D is undetermined. V lost 1 base to trimming and J lost 2 bases, with 14 bases between them. CDR1 is SGHVS, CDR2 FQNEAQ, per germline. The CDR3 spans 16 residues. CDR3 sequence reads: CASSLGRQSLQETQYF. The CDR3 DNA reads as TGTGCCAGCAGCTTAGGCCGGCAGAGCTTACAAGAGACCCAGTACTTC.

The CDR3 DNA is TGTGCCAGCAGCCTTAGTACCCGAGATACGCAGTATTTT. Translation: CASSLSTRDTQYF. The genes are TRBV6-1 and TRBJ2-3, with unresolved D. CDR3 length equals 13 residues. Germline V gene data show CDR1 as MNHNS and CDR2 as SASEGT. V lost 6 bases to trimming and J lost 5 bases, with 12 bases between them.

The rearrangement links TRBV12-3 or TRBV12-4 to TRBJ2-1, with 10 bases lining up with TRBD2. The CDR3 is made up of 14 amino acids. The ends lost 7 bases at V and 9 bases at J; junction bases unmatched: 9. The CDR3 is CASTLAGEIGEQFF. As DNA, the CDR3 is TGTGCCAGCACTCTAGCGGGAGAAATTGGTGAGCAGTTCTTC.